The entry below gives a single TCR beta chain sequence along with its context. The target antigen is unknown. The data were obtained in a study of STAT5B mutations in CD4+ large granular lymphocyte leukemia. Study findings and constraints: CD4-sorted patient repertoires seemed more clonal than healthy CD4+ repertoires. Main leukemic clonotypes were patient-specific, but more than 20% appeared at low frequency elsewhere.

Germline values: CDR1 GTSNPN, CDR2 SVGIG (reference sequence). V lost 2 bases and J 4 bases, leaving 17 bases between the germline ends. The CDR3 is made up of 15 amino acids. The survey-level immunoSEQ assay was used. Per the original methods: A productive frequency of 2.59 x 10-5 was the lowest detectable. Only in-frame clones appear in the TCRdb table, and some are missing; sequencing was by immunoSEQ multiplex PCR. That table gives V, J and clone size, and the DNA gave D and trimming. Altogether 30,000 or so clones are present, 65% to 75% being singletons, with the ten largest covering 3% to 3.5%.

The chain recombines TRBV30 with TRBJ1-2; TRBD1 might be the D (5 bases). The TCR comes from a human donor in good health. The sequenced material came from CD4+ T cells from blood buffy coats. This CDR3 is CAWSLAPGSPYGYTF. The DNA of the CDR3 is TGTGCCTGGAGTCTCGCTCCAGGGAGCCCCTATGGCTACACCTTC.